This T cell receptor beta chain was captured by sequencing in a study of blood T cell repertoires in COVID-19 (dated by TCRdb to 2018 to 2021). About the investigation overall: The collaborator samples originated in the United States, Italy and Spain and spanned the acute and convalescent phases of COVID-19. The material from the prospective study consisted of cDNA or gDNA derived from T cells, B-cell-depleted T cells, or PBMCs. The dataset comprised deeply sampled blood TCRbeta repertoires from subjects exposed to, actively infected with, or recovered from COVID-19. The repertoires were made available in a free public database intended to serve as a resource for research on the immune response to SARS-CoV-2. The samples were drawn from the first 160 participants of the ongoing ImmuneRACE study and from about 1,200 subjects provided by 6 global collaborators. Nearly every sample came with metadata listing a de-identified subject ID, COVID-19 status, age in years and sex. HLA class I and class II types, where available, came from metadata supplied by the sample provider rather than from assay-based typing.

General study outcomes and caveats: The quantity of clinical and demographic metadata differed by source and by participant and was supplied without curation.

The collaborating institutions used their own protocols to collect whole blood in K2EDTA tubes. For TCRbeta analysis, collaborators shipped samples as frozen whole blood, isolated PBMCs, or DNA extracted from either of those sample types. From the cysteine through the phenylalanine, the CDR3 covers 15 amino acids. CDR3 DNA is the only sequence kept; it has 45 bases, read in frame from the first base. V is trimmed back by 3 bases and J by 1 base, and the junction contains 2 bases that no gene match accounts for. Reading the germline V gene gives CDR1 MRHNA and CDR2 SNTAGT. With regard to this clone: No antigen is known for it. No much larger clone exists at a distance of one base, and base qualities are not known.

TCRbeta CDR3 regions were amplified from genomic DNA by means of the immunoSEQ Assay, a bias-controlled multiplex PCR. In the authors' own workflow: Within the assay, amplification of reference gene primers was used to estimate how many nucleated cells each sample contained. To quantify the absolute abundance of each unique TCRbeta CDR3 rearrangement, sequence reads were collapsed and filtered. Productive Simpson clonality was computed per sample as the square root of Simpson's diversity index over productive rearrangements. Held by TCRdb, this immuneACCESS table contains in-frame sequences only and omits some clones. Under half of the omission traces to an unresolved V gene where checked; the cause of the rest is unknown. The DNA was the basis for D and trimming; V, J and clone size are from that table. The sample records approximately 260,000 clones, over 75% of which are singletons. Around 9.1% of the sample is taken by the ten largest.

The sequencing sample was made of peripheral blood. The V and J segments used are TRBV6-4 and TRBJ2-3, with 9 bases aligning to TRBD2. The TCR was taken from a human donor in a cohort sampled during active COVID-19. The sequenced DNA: TGTGCCAGCAGTGAAAGACTAGCGGGCACAGATACGCAGTATTTT. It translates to CASSERLAGTDTQYF.